A selection of T cell receptor beta chains follows, all from one sample in a study of blood T cell repertoires in COVID-19. TCRdb's copy holds only in-frame clones and misses some; the assay was immunoSEQ multiplex PCR. The profile covers more than 250,000 clones, with approximately 88% appearing a single time and over 1% taken by the ten largest. Specimen: PBMCs or T cells enriched from blood (not recorded which). The receptors stem from a woman aged 40 to 50 with acute COVID-19. Each CDR3 is given with its conserved first and last residue. The D gene is left open where the match is weak. Part of the rows lack a size; the others show once, few, many or a class for expanded clones.

j_call: TRBJ2-1
v_call: TRBV4-1
d_call: TRBD1
clone_size: -
cdr3_nt: TGCGCCAGCAGCCAAGCTCGGGACAGAAGACAGTTCTTC
cdr3_aa: CASSQARDRRQFF

j_call: TRBJ1-1
v_call: TRBV7-9
d_call: -
clone_size: few
cdr3_nt: TGTGCCAGCAGCTTGCGAGGGATGAACACTGAAGCTTTCTTT
cdr3_aa: CASSLRGMNTEAFF

j_call: TRBJ2-1
v_call: TRBV28
d_call: -
clone_size: -
cdr3_nt: TGTGCCAGCAGTTTATACCAGCGAACCAATGAGCAGTTCTTC
cdr3_aa: CASSLYQRTNEQFF

j_call: TRBJ1-1
v_call: TRBV9
d_call: -
clone_size: -
cdr3_nt: TGTGCCAGCAGCGTAGGGGCAGATACTGAAGCTTTCTTT
cdr3_aa: CASSVGADTEAFF

j_call: TRBJ2-1
v_call: TRBV3-1/TRBV3-2
d_call: TRBD2
clone_size: -
cdr3_nt: TGTGCCAGCAGCCCGACTAGCGGGAGGGCCTCCTACAATGAGCAGTTCTTC
cdr3_aa: CASSPTSGRASYNEQFF

j_call: TRBJ2-5
v_call: TRBV14
d_call: -
clone_size: -
cdr3_nt: TGTGCCAGCAGCCAAGTTCCGGGGTTGGTGACCCAGTACTTC
cdr3_aa: CASSQVPGLVTQYF

j_call: TRBJ2-5
v_call: TRBV5-4
d_call: TRBD2
clone_size: once
cdr3_nt: TGTGCCAGCAGCTTGAATCTAGCGGGCTCAGAGACCCAGTACTTC
cdr3_aa: CASSLNLAGSETQYF

j_call: TRBJ2-2
v_call: TRBV11-2
d_call: TRBD1
clone_size: -
cdr3_nt: TGTGCCAGCAGCCTTAGGACAGGGGGGGCCGGGGAGCTGTTTTTT
cdr3_aa: CASSLRTGGAGELFF

j_call: TRBJ2-3
v_call: TRBV29-1
d_call: TRBD2
clone_size: -
cdr3_nt: TGCAGCGTTTTGAGATTTCGGGAGGCAATGGCCGATACGCAGTATTTT
cdr3_aa: CSVLRFREAMADTQYF

j_call: TRBJ2-1
v_call: TRBV4-1
d_call: TRBD2
clone_size: -
cdr3_nt: TGCGCCAGCAGCTTGGGCGAGGGTCTAGCGGGCTCGTCCTACAATGAGCAGTTCTTC
cdr3_aa: CASSLGEGLAGSSYNEQFF

j_call: TRBJ2-1
v_call: TRBV29-1
d_call: -
clone_size: -
cdr3_nt: TGCAGCGTTGCAGGGTTTCGGTACAATGAGCAGTTCTTC
cdr3_aa: CSVAGFRYNEQFF

j_call: TRBJ2-5
v_call: TRBV23-1
d_call: TRBD1
clone_size: -
cdr3_nt: TGCGCCAGCAGTCATGACAGGGAAGGAGAGACCCAGTACTTC
cdr3_aa: CASSHDREGETQYF

j_call: TRBJ1-6
v_call: TRBV5-1
d_call: -
clone_size: -
cdr3_nt: TGCGCCAGCAGCCTGGATGGCCCCTTTAATTCACCCCTCCACTTT
cdr3_aa: CASSLDGPFNSPLHF

j_call: TRBJ1-5
v_call: TRBV28
d_call: -
clone_size: -
cdr3_nt: TGTGCCAGCAGTTTCCTGACGGAGCAATATAGCAATCAGCCCCAGCATTTT
cdr3_aa: CASSFLTEQYSNQPQHF

j_call: TRBJ2-1
v_call: TRBV9
d_call: TRBD1
clone_size: -
cdr3_nt: TGTGCCAGCACCCTGGGACAGAACTCCTACAATGAGCAGTTCTTC
cdr3_aa: CASTLGQNSYNEQFF

j_call: TRBJ2-2
v_call: TRBV3-1/TRBV3-2
d_call: TRBD1
clone_size: once
cdr3_nt: TGTGCCAGCAGCCAACCCCAGGGCAGGGGGACCGGGGAGCTGTTTTTT
cdr3_aa: CASSQPQGRGTGELFF

j_call: TRBJ1-1
v_call: TRBV20-1
d_call: -
clone_size: -
cdr3_nt: TGCAGTGCTAGTCCACAGGGTGAAGCTTTCTTT
cdr3_aa: CSASPQGEAFF

j_call: TRBJ1-3
v_call: TRBV6-2/TRBV6-3
d_call: TRBD1
clone_size: -
cdr3_nt: TGTGCCAGCAGTTACTTTACCGGCGGGACAGGGAGAAACACCATATATTTT
cdr3_aa: CASSYFTGGTGRNTIYF

j_call: TRBJ1-2
v_call: TRBV11-2
d_call: -
clone_size: -
cdr3_nt: TGTGCCAGCAGCGCGGGACGAGATTATGGCTACACCTTC
cdr3_aa: CASSAGRDYGYTF

j_call: TRBJ1-1
v_call: TRBV5-1
d_call: -
clone_size: -
cdr3_nt: TGCGCCAGCGCAACAGAAGGGAACACTGAAGCTTTCTTT
cdr3_aa: CASATEGNTEAFF

j_call: TRBJ2-3
v_call: TRBV4-3
d_call: TRBD2
clone_size: few
cdr3_nt: TGCGCCAGCAGCCAAGCCCTCGGTAGCGGGAGTACAGATACGCAGTATTTT
cdr3_aa: CASSQALGSGSTDTQYF

j_call: TRBJ2-1
v_call: TRBV27
d_call: -
clone_size: -
cdr3_nt: TGTGCCAGCACCACGTTTGAGCGCTACAATGAGCAGTTCTTC
cdr3_aa: CASTTFERYNEQFF

j_call: TRBJ1-5
v_call: TRBV18
d_call: -
clone_size: -
cdr3_nt: TGTGCCAGCTCACCAGGGCAGGATCAGCCCCAGCATTTT
cdr3_aa: CASSPGQDQPQHF

j_call: TRBJ1-1
v_call: TRBV6-5
d_call: -
clone_size: once
cdr3_nt: TGTGCCAGCAGTTACTCGAACAGCATGAACACTGAAGCTTTCTTT
cdr3_aa: CASSYSNSMNTEAFF